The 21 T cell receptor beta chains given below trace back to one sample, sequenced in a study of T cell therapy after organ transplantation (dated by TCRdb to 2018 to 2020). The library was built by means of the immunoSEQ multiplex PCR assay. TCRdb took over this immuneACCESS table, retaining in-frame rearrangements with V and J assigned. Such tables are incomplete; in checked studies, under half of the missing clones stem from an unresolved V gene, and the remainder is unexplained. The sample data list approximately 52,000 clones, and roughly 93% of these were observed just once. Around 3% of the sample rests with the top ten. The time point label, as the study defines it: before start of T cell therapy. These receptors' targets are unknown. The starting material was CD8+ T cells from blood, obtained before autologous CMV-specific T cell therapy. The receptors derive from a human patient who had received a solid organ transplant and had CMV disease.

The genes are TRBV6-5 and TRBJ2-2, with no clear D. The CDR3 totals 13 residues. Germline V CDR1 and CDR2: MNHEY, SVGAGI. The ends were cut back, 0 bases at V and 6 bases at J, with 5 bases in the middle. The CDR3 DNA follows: TGTGCCAGCAGTTACTCCTCTCCCGGGGAGCTGTTTTTT. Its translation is CASSYSSPGELFF.

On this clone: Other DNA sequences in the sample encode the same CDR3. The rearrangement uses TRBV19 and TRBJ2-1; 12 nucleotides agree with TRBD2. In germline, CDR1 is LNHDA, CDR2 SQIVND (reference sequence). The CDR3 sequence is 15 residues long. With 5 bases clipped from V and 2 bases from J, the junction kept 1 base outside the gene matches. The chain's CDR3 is CASSLAGGPYNEQFF. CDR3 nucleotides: TGTGCCAGTAGTCTAGCGGGGGGGCCCTACAATGAGCAGTTCTTC.

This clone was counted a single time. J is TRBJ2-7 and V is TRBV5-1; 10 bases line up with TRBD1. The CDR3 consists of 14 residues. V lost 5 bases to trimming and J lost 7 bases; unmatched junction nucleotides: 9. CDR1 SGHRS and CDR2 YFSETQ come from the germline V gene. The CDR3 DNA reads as TGCGCCAGCAGACCCGGGACAGGGGTAGGGGAGCAGTACTTC. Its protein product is CASRPGTGVGEQYF.

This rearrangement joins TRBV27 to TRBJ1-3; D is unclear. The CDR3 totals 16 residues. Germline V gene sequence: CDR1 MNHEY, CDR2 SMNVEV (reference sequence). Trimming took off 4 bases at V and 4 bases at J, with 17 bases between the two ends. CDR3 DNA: TGTGCCAGCAGTTCCTCATTTGGCGAGGCGGGAAACACCATATATTTT. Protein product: CASSSSFGEAGNTIYF.

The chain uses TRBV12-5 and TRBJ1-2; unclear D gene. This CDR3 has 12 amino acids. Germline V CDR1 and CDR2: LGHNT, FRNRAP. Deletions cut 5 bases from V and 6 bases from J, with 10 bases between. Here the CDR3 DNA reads TGTGCTAGTGGTGCCCGGGGAGATGGCTACACCTTC. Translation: CASGARGDGYTF.

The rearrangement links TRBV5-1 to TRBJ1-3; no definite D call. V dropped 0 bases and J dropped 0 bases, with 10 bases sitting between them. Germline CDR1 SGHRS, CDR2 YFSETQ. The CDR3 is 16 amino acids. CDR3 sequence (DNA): TGCGCCAGCAGCTTGGCAGGCGGACTCTCTGGAAACACCATATATTTT. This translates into CASSLAGGLSGNTIYF. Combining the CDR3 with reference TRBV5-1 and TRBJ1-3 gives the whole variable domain KAGVTQTPRYLIKTRGQQVTLSCSPISGHRSVSWYQQTPGQGLQFLFEYFSETQRNKGNFPGRFSGRQFSNSRSEMNVSTLELGDSALYLCASSLAGGLSGNTIYFGEGSWLTVV.

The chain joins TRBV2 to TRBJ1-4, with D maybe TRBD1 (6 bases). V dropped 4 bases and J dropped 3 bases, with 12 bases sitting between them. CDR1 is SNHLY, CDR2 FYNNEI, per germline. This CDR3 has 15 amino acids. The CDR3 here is CASSVTGSPNEKLFF. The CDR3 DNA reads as TGTGCCAGCAGTGTAACAGGGTCCCCTAATGAAAAACTGTTTTTT.

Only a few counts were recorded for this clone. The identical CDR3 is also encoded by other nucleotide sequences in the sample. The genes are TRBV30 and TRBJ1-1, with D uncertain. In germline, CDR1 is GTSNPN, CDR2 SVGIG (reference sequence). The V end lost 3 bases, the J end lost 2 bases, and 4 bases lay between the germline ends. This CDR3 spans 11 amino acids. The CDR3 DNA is TGTGCCTGGAGGTTAAACACTGAAGCTTTCTTT. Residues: CAWRLNTEAFF.

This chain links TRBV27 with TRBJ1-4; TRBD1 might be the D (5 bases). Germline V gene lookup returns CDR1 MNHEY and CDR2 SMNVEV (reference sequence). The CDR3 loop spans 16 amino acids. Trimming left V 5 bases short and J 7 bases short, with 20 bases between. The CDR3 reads CASSLVRRGAGEKLFF. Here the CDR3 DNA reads TGTGCCAGCAGTCTAGTCCGACGCGGGGCGGGTGAAAAACTGTTTTTT.

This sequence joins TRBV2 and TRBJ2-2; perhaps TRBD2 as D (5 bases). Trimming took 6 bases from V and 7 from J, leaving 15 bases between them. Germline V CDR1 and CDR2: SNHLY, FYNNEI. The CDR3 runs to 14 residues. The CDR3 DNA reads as TGTGCCAGCAGACCAGAGGAGGTATTCGGGGAGCTGTTTTTT. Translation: CASRPEEVFGELFF.

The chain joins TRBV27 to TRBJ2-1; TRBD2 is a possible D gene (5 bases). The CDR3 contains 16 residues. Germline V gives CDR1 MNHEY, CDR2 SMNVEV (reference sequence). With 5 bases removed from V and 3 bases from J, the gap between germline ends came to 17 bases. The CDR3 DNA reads TGTGCCAGCAGTCCCCTCGCGGGCTTAGGCTACAATGAGCAGTTCTTC. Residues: CASSPLAGLGYNEQFF.

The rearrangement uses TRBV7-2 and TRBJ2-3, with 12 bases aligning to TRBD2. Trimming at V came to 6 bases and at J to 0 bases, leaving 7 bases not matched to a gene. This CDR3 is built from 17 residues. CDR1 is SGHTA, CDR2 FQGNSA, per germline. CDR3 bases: TGTGCCAGCAGACCCGGACTAGCGGGACTTAGCACAGATACGCAGTATTTT. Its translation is CASRPGLAGLSTDTQYF.

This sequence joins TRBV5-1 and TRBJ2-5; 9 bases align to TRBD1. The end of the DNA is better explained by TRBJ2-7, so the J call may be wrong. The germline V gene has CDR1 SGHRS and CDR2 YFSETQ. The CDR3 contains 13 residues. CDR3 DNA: TGCGCCAGCGGAGGGACAGGGCTCTACGAGCAGTACTTC. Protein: CASGGTGLYEQYF.

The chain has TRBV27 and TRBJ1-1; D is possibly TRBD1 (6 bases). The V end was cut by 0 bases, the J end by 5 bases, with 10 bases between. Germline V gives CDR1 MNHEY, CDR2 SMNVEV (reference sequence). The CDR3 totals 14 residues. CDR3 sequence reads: CASSLSRGGTEAFF. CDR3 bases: TGTGCCAGCAGTTTATCGAGGGGGGGGACTGAAGCTTTCTTT.

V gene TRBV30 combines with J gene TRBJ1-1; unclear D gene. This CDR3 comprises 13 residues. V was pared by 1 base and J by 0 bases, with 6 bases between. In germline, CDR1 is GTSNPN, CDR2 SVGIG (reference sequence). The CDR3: CAWSAEMNTEAFF. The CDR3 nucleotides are TGTGCCTGGAGTGCGGAGATGAACACTGAAGCTTTCTTT.

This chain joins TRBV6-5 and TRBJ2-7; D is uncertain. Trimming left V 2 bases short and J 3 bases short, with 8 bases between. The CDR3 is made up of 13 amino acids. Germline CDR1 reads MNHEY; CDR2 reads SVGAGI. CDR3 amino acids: CASSYGVLYEQYF. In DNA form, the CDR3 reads TGTGCCAGCAGTTACGGGGTCCTCTACGAGCAGTACTTC.

CDR3 in amino acids: CASSVAGGNTEAFF. The CDR3, as DNA: TGTGCCAGCAGCGTAGCTGGAGGTAACACTGAAGCTTTCTTT. The gene calls are TRBV9 and TRBJ1-1; D is uncertain. The CDR3 consists of 14 residues. Germline V gives CDR1 SGDLS, CDR2 YYNGEE. V lost 0 bases, J lost 2 bases, and 8 bases lay in between.

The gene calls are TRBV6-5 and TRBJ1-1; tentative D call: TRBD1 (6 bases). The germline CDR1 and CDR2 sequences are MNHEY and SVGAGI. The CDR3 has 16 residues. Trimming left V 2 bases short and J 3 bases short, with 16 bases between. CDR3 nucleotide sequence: TGTGCCAGCAGTTACAGGAATACAGGGCGGGACACTGAAGCTTTCTTT. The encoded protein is CASSYRNTGRDTEAFF.

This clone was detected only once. The CDR3 DNA sequence: TGCAGCGTGCTTCAGAACCCCGGGACTAGCGGGCCGAACACCGGGGAGCTGTTTTTT. Its protein product is CSVLQNPGTSGPNTGELFF. This chain uses TRBV29-1 with TRBJ2-2, with TRBD2 identical over 12 bases. The germline V gene encodes CDR1 SQVTM and CDR2 ANQGSEA. The junction had 14 bases not matched to a gene; V was cut back by 6 bases and J by 0 bases. CDR3 length equals 19 residues.

The CDR3: CASSIALGGPFGNEQYF. Here the CDR3 DNA reads TGTGCCAGTAGTATAGCCCTGGGGGGGCCCTTTGGAAACGAGCAGTACTTC. This chain links TRBV19 with TRBJ2-7; possible D gene TRBD2, 7 bases. The V and J ends lost 1 base and 5 bases respectively, with 21 bases between them. Germline V gives CDR1 LNHDA, CDR2 SQIVND (reference sequence). This CDR3 is 17 amino acids long.

The CDR3: CASSEAGQSYEQYF. CDR3 bases: TGTGCCAGCAGTGAAGCGGGTCAATCCTACGAGCAGTACTTC. The chain combines TRBV6-1 with TRBJ2-7; D is ambiguous. The germline CDR1 and CDR2 sequences are MNHNS and SASEGT. The length of the CDR3 is 14 residues. V lost 0 bases and J 1 base, leaving 7 bases between the germline ends.